Included here is one TCR beta chain sequence, with context. RNA transcripts were the template for amplifying TCR beta CDR3 regions. With the HTBI primer set, the TCR CDR3 went through a first round of RT-PCR. TCRdb re-called the multiplex PCR reads through MiXCR, storing one row per CDR3 protein. The data show hundreds of thousands of distinct CDR3 sequences, with around 15% seen just once and 30% to 35% held by the top ten. Germline V lookup: CDR1 SGHRS, CDR2 YFSETQ. V lost 2 bases and J 5 bases, leaving 14 bases between the germline ends. This CDR3 is 14 amino acids long. This specimen comes from a study of T cells in Graves' hyperthyroidism and ophthalmopathy. Study-level background: Pretreatment peripheral blood was obtained at initial diagnosis.

Clinical symptoms, serum thyroxine and TRAb, thyroid ultrasound and orbital computed tomography together formed the diagnostic basis. PBMCs stemmed from less than 13 ml fresh peripheral blood. The V call is TRBV5-1, the J call TRBJ2-7, with D perhaps being TRBD1 or TRBD2 (5 bases each). This sequence was found in a woman in her thirties or forties with Graves' ophthalmopathy. The sequenced sample consisted of blood. The CDR3 DNA is TGCGCCAGCAGCTTATCAGGGAGCGTCCACGAGCAGTACTTC. Its protein is CASSLSGSVHEQYF.